This entry concerns a single TCR beta chain. It was with 60 Vbeta and 13 Jbeta primers that the PCR ran. This table comes from immunoSEQ multiplex PCR, and its TCRdb copy is limited to in-frame clones, with some not included. The table records 12,000 to 15,000 clones, under 70% of them present only once. This sample was taken from a study of cytomegalovirus exposure and HLA in healthy donors. V was clipped by 4 bases and J by 2 bases, with 6 bases between them. The germline V gene encodes CDR1 GTSNPN and CDR2 SVGIG (reference sequence). The CDR3 length is 11 residues. The J gene is TRBJ2-7, the V gene TRBV30; no firm D call. The receptor comes from a woman between 45 and 65 years old in good health and CMV-seropositive. The material sequenced was PBMCs. CDR3 residues: CAWNRAYEQYF. The CDR3 DNA is TGTGCCTGGAACCGGGCCTACGAGCAGTACTTC.